These T cell receptor beta chains were read from a single sample in a study of cytomegalovirus exposure and HLA in healthy donors. The repertoire was sequenced with immunoSEQ multiplex PCR; TCRdb's copy has only in-frame clones and lacks some. The repertoire holds 95,000 to 110,000 clones, roughly 87% seen once, with under 3.5% in the top ten. The sequenced sample was PBMCs. Source of these receptors: a man aged 25-45 years in good health and CMV-seropositive. Both conserved end residues are part of each CDR3. A D gene is named only where the DNA matches it firmly. Clone size is given for some rows only: seen once, a few or many times, or a class if the clone is expanded.

CDR3 DNA	CDR3 protein	J gene	V gene	clone size	D gene
TGTGCCAGTTCTCGGGGGGGGCCGTACAATGAGCAGTTCTTC	CASSRGGPYNEQFF	TRBJ2-1	TRBV19	NA	TRBD2
TGTGCCTGGAGTCGACAGGTCTATGGCTACACCTTC	CAWSRQVYGYTF	TRBJ1-2	TRBV30	NA	NA
TGTGCCAGCAGCTTAAGGATAAGGCCTCCAGGGCACCGGGACGAGCAGTACTTC	CASSLRIRPPGHRDEQYF	TRBJ2-7	TRBV11-2	NA	NA
TGTGCCAGCACCCCGGGAAGGTGGGCCGGGACTGAAGCTTTCTTT	CASTPGRWAGTEAFF	TRBJ1-1	TRBV6-5	once	NA
TGTGCCAGCAGTAGACTAGCGGGGAGCACAGATACGCAGTATTTT	CASSRLAGSTDTQYF	TRBJ2-3	TRBV2	NA	TRBD2
TGTGCCAGCGGAGACAGGGGGCTGGTCGGGGAGCTGTTTTTT	CASGDRGLVGELFF	TRBJ2-2	TRBV5-6	NA	TRBD1
TGTGCCAGCAGCCCCCGGGAGGGCTATGATTCACCCCTCCACTTT	CASSPREGYDSPLHF	TRBJ1-6	TRBV11-2	few	NA
TGTGCCAGCCAGGAACACAGGCCCCAGCATTTT	CASQEHRPQHF	TRBJ1-5	TRBV21-1	NA	NA
TGTGCCAGCAGCACTACAGGGATCGGCTTGAATCAGCCCCAGCATTTT	CASSTTGIGLNQPQHF	TRBJ1-5	TRBV7-8	few	NA
TGTGCCAGCAGCGTCGGAGGGGTTGCATACGAGCAGTACTTC	CASSVGGVAYEQYF	TRBJ2-7	TRBV9	NA	NA
TGTGCCAGCAGCAACAGGGCTGAGCAGTTCTTC	CASSNRAEQFF	TRBJ2-1	TRBV27	NA	NA
TGTGCCATCAGTGGGACAGGGGGCTCTTCACCCCTCCACTTT	CAISGTGGSSPLHF	TRBJ1-6	TRBV10-3	NA	TRBD1
TGTGCCAGCAGTTACACGGGGGAGGGCACAGATACGCAGTATTTT	CASSYTGEGTDTQYF	TRBJ2-3	TRBV6-5	NA	NA
TGTGCCAGCAGCGGACAGGGGGCCACTGAAGCTTTCTTT	CASSGQGATEAFF	TRBJ1-1	TRBV9	once	TRBD1
TGTGCCAGAAGCTCGATGGACACCGAGTCCAATTCACCCCTCCACTTT	CARSSMDTESNSPLHF	TRBJ1-6	TRBV5-3	once	NA
TGTGCCAGCACGAACACCTACGAGCAGTACTTC	CASTNTYEQYF	TRBJ2-7	TRBV2	NA	NA
TGTGCCACCAACCGGCAGGTAATACCCACAGATACGCAGTATTTT	CATNRQVIPTDTQYF	TRBJ2-3	TRBV2	NA	NA
TGTGCCAGCAGCCTGGACAGTGGAGGTGGCTACACCTTC	CASSLDSGGGYTF	TRBJ1-2	TRBV6-5	NA	NA
TGTGCCAGCAGTTCGGGTCTTAATGAAAAACTGTTTTTT	CASSSGLNEKLFF	TRBJ1-4	TRBV6-5	NA	NA
TGCGCCAGCAGGCCTTATGGACTGGGTTCACCCCTCCACTTT	CASRPYGLGSPLHF	TRBJ1-6	TRBV4-1	NA	NA
TGTGCCAGTAGTATTGGTCTAGCAGCAGATACGCAGTATTTT	CASSIGLAADTQYF	TRBJ2-3	TRBV19	few	NA
TGCGCCAGCAGCTTGTCAGTGGGGCAGGGGGAAGAAAAACTGTTTTTT	CASSLSVGQGEEKLFF	TRBJ1-4	TRBV5-1	few	TRBD1
TGCGCCAGCAGTGAGTCGATAAGGACAAAATATGAAGCTTTCTTT	CASSESIRTKYEAFF	TRBJ1-1	TRBV10-1	once	NA
TGTGCCAGTACGGGGACAGCCGGCAATCAGCCCCAGCATTTT	CASTGTAGNQPQHF	TRBJ1-5	TRBV19	NA	TRBD1
TGTGCCAGCAGTTACTCGATGACAGGGGGCCACGAGCAGTACTTC	CASSYSMTGGHEQYF	TRBJ2-7	TRBV6-5	few	TRBD1
TGTGCCGGGACGACAGGGGCTGGGACTGAAGCTTTCTTT	CAGTTGAGTEAFF	TRBJ1-1	TRBV30	NA	TRBD1
TGTGCCAGCAAGCGGGGAACTGGAAACACCATATATTTT	CASKRGTGNTIYF	TRBJ1-3	TRBV19	NA	NA
TGTGCCAGCAGCCACTTAGCAGCGACGGAGGCGATCTACGAGCAGTACTTC	CASSHLAATEAIYEQYF	TRBJ2-7	TRBV11-1	NA	NA